This passage covers 25 T cell receptor beta chains from one sample sequenced in a study of T cell changes during pregnancy in multiple sclerosis. Data came from immunoSEQ multiplex PCR; TCRdb stores just in-frame clones and leaves some out. The sample consists of roughly 90,000 clones, approximately 89% of them appearing once. Here the sequenced sample was peripheral blood, taken in the first trimester of pregnancy. These receptors were collected from a female donor in good health, enrolled as a control in a pregnancy study.

Concerning this clone: Other DNA sequences in this specimen translate into the identical CDR3. The rearrangement links TRBV6-1 to TRBJ2-7; perhaps TRBD1 as D (6 bases). V shed 4 bases and J shed 0 bases, with 10 bases lying between them. CDR3 length: 14 amino acids. Germline V gene data show CDR1 as MNHNS and CDR2 as SASEGT. The CDR3 DNA is TGTGCCAGCAGTGGAAGGGGGAGCTCCTACGAGCAGTACTTC. This encodes CASSGRGSSYEQYF.

The chain links TRBV15 to TRBJ1-1, with D hard to call. The V gene's germline CDR1 is LNHNV and CDR2 YYDKDF (reference sequence). Trimming removed 5 bases at V and 6 bases at J, with 16 bases between. The CDR3 has 14 residues. The CDR3 DNA reads TGTGCCACCAGCTCTTCCCCGTACATCTCTGAAGCTTTCTTT. It encodes CATSSSPYISEAFF.

This rearrangement joins TRBV9 to TRBJ1-3, with D maybe TRBD1 (6 bases). Germline-derived CDR1 and CDR2 are SGDLS and YYNGEE. The CDR3 runs 17 residues. V was clipped by 4 bases and J by 2 bases, with 19 bases between them. CDR3 DNA: TGTGCCAGCAGCTCCGAGGACAGTCCTACCCCTGGAAACACCATATATTTT. This sequence encodes CASSSEDSPTPGNTIYF.

The rearrangement uses TRBV15 and TRBJ1-5; D may be TRBD1 (5 bases). Germline V CDR1 and CDR2: LNHNV, YYDKDF (reference sequence). This CDR3 has 15 amino acids. The V gene lost 6 bases and the J gene lost 0 bases, with 12 bases spanning the gap. The CDR3 nucleotides are TGTGCCACCAGTCTAGACAGTTATAGCAATCAGCCCCAGCATTTT. Its translation is CATSLDSYSNQPQHF.

This rearrangement joins TRBV4-1 to TRBJ2-7, with 7 nucleotides matching TRBD2. The CDR3 covers 16 residues. Losses at the gene ends were 1 base for V and 3 bases for J; bases not matched to a gene: 9. CDR1 is MGHRA, CDR2 YSYEKL, per germline. The CDR3 DNA reads TGCGCCAGCAGCCAAGGGGTGGGGGGGTCGAGCTACGAGCAGTACTTC. Translating it yields CASSQGVGGSSYEQYF.

The chain couples TRBV4-3 to TRBJ1-1; D gene uncertain. The length of the CDR3 is 14 residues. From germline, CDR1 is LGHNA and CDR2 YSLEER. V lost 0 bases to trimming and J lost 3 bases, with 8 bases between them. The CDR3, as DNA: TGCGCCAGCAGCCAAGATTGGAGCCACACTGAAGCTTTCTTT. It is translated as CASSQDWSHTEAFF.

This chain connects TRBV4-1 to TRBJ1-2, with D tentatively TRBD1 (6 bases). V gave up 1 base and J gave up 3 bases, with 15 bases separating them. Germline CDR1 reads MGHRA; CDR2 reads YSYEKL. The CDR3 extends over 16 amino acids. The CDR3 sequence is CASSQVVNRVDYGYTF. The CDR3 DNA sequence: TGCGCCAGCAGCCAAGTCGTTAACAGGGTGGACTATGGCTACACCTTC.

The chain combines TRBV4-3 with TRBJ1-5, with a weak D call TRBD1 (6 bases). The germline V gene encodes CDR1 LGHNA and CDR2 YSLEER. Between the trimmed V and J ends, which lost 1 base and 5 bases, there was a span of 12 bases. This CDR3 region has 15 residues. The CDR3 protein is CASSQALGGDQPQHF. CDR3 nucleotides: TGCGCCAGCAGCCAAGCATTAGGGGGGGATCAGCCCCAGCATTTT.

The genes are TRBV7-3 and TRBJ2-2; perhaps TRBD2 as D (6 bases). Trimming took off 5 bases at V and 4 bases at J, with 17 bases between the two ends. Germline CDR1 reads SGHTA; CDR2 reads FQGTGA. This CDR3 region has 16 residues. The CDR3 loop reads CASSPRLVSSTGELFF. CDR3 DNA: TGTGCCAGCAGCCCCCGACTAGTTTCGAGCACCGGGGAGCTGTTTTTT.

This rearrangement joins TRBV7-3 to TRBJ1-1; D is possibly TRBD1 (5 bases). Trimming pared 5 bases from V and 0 bases from J, leaving 10 bases between. Per the germline V gene, CDR1 is SGHTA and CDR2 is FQGTGA. The CDR3 totals 14 residues. CDR3 nucleotides: TGTGCCAGCAGCGCCCGGGGGATGAACACTGAAGCTTTCTTT. Amino acid sequence: CASSARGMNTEAFF.

The chain is built from TRBV7-9 and TRBJ2-7; 9 bases map to TRBD1. Germline assignment: CDR1 SEHNR and CDR2 FQNEAQ (reference sequence). This CDR3 is 17 amino acids long. The trim removed 5 bases at V and 3 bases at J, leaving 14 bases unmatched. The CDR3 is CASSQRGTGRTNYEQYF. The CDR3 DNA reads as TGTGCCAGCAGCCAGAGGGGGACAGGGAGGACGAACTACGAGCAGTACTTC.

The V call is TRBV5-1, the J call TRBJ2-7, with D maybe TRBD1 (6 bases). CDR1 and CDR2 from the germline V gene are SGHRS and YFSETQ. V dropped 8 bases and J dropped 13 bases, with 19 bases sitting between them. This CDR3 has 11 residues. CDR3: CASKNRERLYF. CDR3 bases: TGCGCCAGTAAAAACAGGGAACGGTTATACTTC.

The genes are TRBV7-2 and TRBJ2-2; D call uncertain. From germline, CDR1 is SGHTA and CDR2 FQGNSA. The CDR3 covers 14 residues. Trimming removed 7 bases from V and 6 bases from J, with 15 bases in between. Written as DNA, the CDR3 is TGTGCCAGCACCCGTATCCAGGTGGCCGGGGAGCTGTTTTTT. It specifies CASTRIQVAGELFF.

The CDR3 DNA follows: TGTGCCAGCAGTTGGCGGGGGACCAGCACAGATACGCAGTATTTT. As protein: CASSWRGTSTDTQYF. The chain recombines TRBV28 with TRBJ2-3, with TRBD2 identical over 7 bases. The germline V gene has CDR1 MDHEN and CDR2 SYDVKM. The length of the CDR3 is 15 residues. Trimming cost V 4 bases and J 0 bases; bases outside gene matches: 4.

The chain is built from TRBV27 and TRBJ1-6; 8 positions agree with TRBD1. V lost 2 bases and J lost 9; bases outside the gene matches: 6. CDR1 is MNHEY and CDR2 is SMNVEV in the germline V gene (reference sequence). The CDR3 is made up of 15 amino acids. The CDR3 region is CASSLMSGGGSPLHF. The CDR3 DNA reads as TGTGCCAGCAGTTTAATGTCAGGGGGCGGTTCACCCCTCCACTTT.

The chain carries TRBV7-3 and TRBJ2-3; 10 nucleotides align to TRBD2. Trimming removed 4 bases from V and 5 bases from J; junction bases left unmatched: 21. In germline, CDR1 is SGHTA, CDR2 FQGTGA. The CDR3 length is 20 residues. The CDR3 DNA follows: TGTGCCAGCAGCTCCCTCGCTGGTATCGCAAGCGGGGGGGCTCGAGATACGCAGTATTTT. Its translation is CASSSLAGIASGGARDTQYF.

J is TRBJ1-1 and V is TRBV15; D uncertain. CDR3 length equals 13 residues. The V gene lost 9 bases and the J gene lost 4 bases, with 15 bases spanning the gap. Germline V gives CDR1 LNHNV, CDR2 YYDKDF (reference sequence). The CDR3 DNA follows: TGTGCCACGGCATGGTCTCCGGGCACTGAAGCTTTCTTT. Translation: CATAWSPGTEAFF.

The V call is TRBV4-3, the J call TRBJ2-1; tentative D call: TRBD2 (5 bases). Trimming pared 2 bases from V and 4 bases from J, leaving 18 bases between. The CDR3 extends over 17 amino acids. Germline V gene lookup returns CDR1 LGHNA and CDR2 YSLEER. In nucleotides, the CDR3 is TGCGCCAGCAGCCAAAGTCCCCTTGGGGAGCAGTACAATGAGCAGTTCTTC. Its protein is CASSQSPLGEQYNEQFF.

The chain combines TRBV2 with TRBJ1-5; D gene unclear. CDR1 and CDR2 (germline): SNHLY, FYNNEI. V lost 2 bases to trimming and J lost 9 bases, with 17 bases between them. The CDR3 loop spans 15 amino acids. The CDR3: CASSEFGMGPGPQHF. DNA for the CDR3: TGTGCCAGCAGTGAATTCGGGATGGGCCCGGGGCCCCAGCATTTT.

V is TRBV7-9 and J is TRBJ2-5, with TRBD2 as a possible D gene (7 bases). The length of the CDR3 is 15 residues. V lost 2 bases and J 5 bases, leaving 15 bases between the germline ends. The germline gives CDR1 SEHNR, CDR2 FQNEAQ (reference sequence). The DNA for the CDR3 is TGTGCCAGCAGCTTATGGGCCGAGGGGGGGGAGACCCAGTACTTC. It codes for CASSLWAEGGETQYF.

CDR3 DNA: TGTGCCAGCAGCTCGGGACTAGCGGGGGATACGCAGTATTTT. It is translated as CASSSGLAGDTQYF. The chain couples TRBV9 to TRBJ2-3, with 13 bases lining up with TRBD2. Germline lookup yields CDR1 SGDLS and CDR2 YYNGEE. The CDR3 consists of 14 residues. Trimming cost V 4 bases and J 6 bases; bases outside gene matches: 2.

The chain couples TRBV5-1 to TRBJ1-2; a weak D match, TRBD1 (5 bases). CDR1 is SGHRS and CDR2 is YFSETQ in the germline V gene. This CDR3 region has 14 residues. V was shortened by 2 bases and J by 5 bases, with 13 bases between the two germline ends. Written as DNA, the CDR3 is TGCGCCAGCAGCTTCGGGCAGGAGGGGTATGGCTACACCTTC. This codes for CASSFGQEGYGYTF. The full variable domain, completed using reference TRBV5-1 and TRBJ1-2, is KAGVTQTPRYLIKTRGQQVTLSCSPISGHRSVSWYQQTPGQGLQFLFEYFSETQRNKGNFPGRFSGRQFSNSRSEMNVSTLELGDSALYLCASSFGQEGYGYTFGSGTRLTVV.

This chain joins TRBV2 and TRBJ1-2; 8 bases match TRBD1. In germline, CDR1 is SNHLY, CDR2 FYNNEI. CDR3 size: 14 residues. Trimming removed 9 bases from V and 4 bases from J; junction bases left unmatched: 10. The CDR3 reads CASRGQAEGYGYTF. CDR3 coding DNA: TGTGCCAGTCGGGGACAGGCCGAGGGCTATGGCTACACCTTC.

The table lists this clone with a count of one. The chain has TRBV11-3 and TRBJ1-3; D not certain. The CDR3 loop spans 17 amino acids. The V gene lost 3 bases and the J gene lost 3 bases, with 18 bases spanning the gap. Germline CDR1 SGHNT, CDR2 YENEEA. CDR3 coding DNA: TGTGCCAGCAGCTTTCCCCCGAGGAGGGAGAATGGAAACACCATATATTTT. It yields the protein CASSFPPRRENGNTIYF.

The chain combines TRBV7-2 with TRBJ2-7; D might be TRBD2 (7 bases). Germline CDR1 and CDR2: SGHTA and FQGNSA. Trimming removed 6 bases at V and 0 bases at J, with 15 bases between. The CDR3 is 15 residues long. CDR3 DNA: TGTGCCAGCAGTTCTAAGGGGGGGGGCTCCTACGAGCAGTACTTC. Amino acids: CASSSKGGGSYEQYF.